The 29 T cell receptor beta chains listed next were all sequenced from one sample in a study of T-cell memory formation after mild COVID-19. TCRdb redid the calling of the 5' RACE reads with MiXCR, one entry per CDR3 protein. The repertoire holds 300,000 to 350,000 distinct CDR3 sequences, with roughly an eighth as singletons. The source material was PBMCs or a T cell subset sorted from them (not recorded which). The receptors come from a man younger than 35 who had mild COVID-19 (a few samples of this study predate the infection). Cell type and time point are not known.

This sequence joins TRBV19 and TRBJ1-5; TRBD1 might be the D (5 bases). The CDR3 covers 15 residues. The V end lost 3 bases, the J end lost 1 base, and 10 bases lay between the germline ends. The germline gives CDR1 LNHDA, CDR2 SQIVND (reference sequence). The CDR3 spells CASSISQGSNQPQHF. The CDR3 nucleotides read TGTGCCAGTAGTATCTCCCAGGGCAGCAATCAGCCCCAGCATTTT. The variable domain in full, with the rest retrieved from reference TRBV19 and TRBJ1-5, is DGGITQSPKYLFRKEGQNVTLSCEQNLNHDAMYWYRQDPGQGLRLIYYSQIVNDFQKGDIAEGYSVSREKKESFPLTVTSAQKNPTAFYLCASSISQGSNQPQHFGDGTRLSIL.

This clonotype was seen at least ten times. The V call is TRBV5-5, the J call TRBJ2-5; 7 bases map to TRBD1. CDR1 and CDR2 from the germline V gene are SGHKS and YYEKEE (reference sequence). CDR3 length: 14 amino acids. Losses at the gene ends were 4 bases for V and 2 bases for J; bases not matched to a gene: 5. Written as DNA, the CDR3 is TGTGCCAGCAGCCCCGGGACAGCTCAAGAGACCCAGTACTTC. As protein: CASSPGTAQETQYF.

The chain couples TRBV5-6 to TRBJ1-6, with TRBD1 matching 8 bases. Germline loops: CDR1 SGHDT, CDR2 YYEEEE. Trimming cost V 0 bases and J 7 bases; bases outside gene matches: 9. The CDR3 consists of 17 residues. The CDR3 coding sequence is TGTGCCAGCAGCTTGGCCAGGGGGCGGATAGGGAATTCACCCCTCCACTTT. Translated: CASSLARGRIGNSPLHF. Filled out from reference TRBV5-6 and TRBJ1-6, the complete variable domain reads DAGVTQSPTHLIKTRGQQVTLRCSPKSGHDTVSWYQQALGQGPQFIFQYYEEEERQRGNFPDRFSGHQFPNYSSELNVNALLLGDSALYLCASSLARGRIGNSPLHFGNGTRLTVT.

This chain connects TRBV7-9 to TRBJ2-7, with 10 bases fitting TRBD1. J was trimmed by 3 bases and V by 4 bases; bases with no gene match: 6. CDR1 and CDR2 from the germline V gene are SEHNR and FQNEAQ (reference sequence). The CDR3 is 15 residues long. The CDR3 protein is CASSSPGQGIYEQYV. In DNA, the CDR3 is TGTGCCAGCAGCTCTCCGGGACAGGGGATCTACGAGCAGTACGTC.

The chain employs TRBV5-5 and TRBJ2-4; D possibly corresponds to TRBD1 (5 bases). CDR1 is SGHKS and CDR2 is YYEKEE in the germline V gene (reference sequence). Trimming took off 0 bases at V and 5 bases at J, with 9 bases between the two ends. The CDR3 has 14 amino acids. CDR3 protein: CASSLEGRENIQYF. CDR3 in DNA: TGTGCCAGCAGCTTGGAGGGCAGGGAAAACATTCAGTACTTC.

In its sample, this clonotype was seen a few times. V usage is TRBV14 and J usage is TRBJ2-1, with D possibly matching TRBD1 (5 bases). The CDR3 totals 14 residues. The germline V gene has CDR1 SGHDN and CDR2 FVKESK. V lost 2 bases and J lost 5, with 10 bases in between. CDR3 region: CASSQWGSNNEQFF. The CDR3 nucleotides are TGTGCCAGCAGCCAATGGGGCTCTAACAATGAGCAGTTCTTC.

The chain employs TRBV5-5 and TRBJ1-3, with a tentative D call TRBD1 (6 bases). The V end lost 0 bases, the J end lost 3 bases, and 13 bases lay between the germline ends. The CDR3 sequence is 16 residues long. Germline V lookup: CDR1 SGHKS, CDR2 YYEKEE (reference sequence). The CDR3 DNA reads as TGTGCCAGCAGCTTGGCCGGGGGCGCGGGTGGAAACACCATATATTTT. Translated: CASSLAGGAGGNTIYF.

This chain links TRBV7-2 with TRBJ1-2; D is possibly TRBD1 (5 bases). This CDR3 contains 12 residues. Germline V lookup: CDR1 SGHTA, CDR2 FQGNSA. Trimming pared 3 bases from V and 6 bases from J, leaving 8 bases between. Here the CDR3 reads CASSFGGDGYTF. CDR3 DNA sequence: TGTGCCAGCAGCTTTGGGGGAGATGGCTACACCTTC.

The chain links TRBV3-1 to TRBJ2-2, with 7 bases fitting TRBD1. Trimming at V came to 1 base and at J to 4 bases, leaving 3 bases not matched to a gene. CDR1 is LGHDT and CDR2 is YNNKEL in the germline V gene (reference sequence). CDR3 size: 15 residues. CDR3 sequence reads: CASSQGTGATGELFF. CDR3 nucleotides: TGTGCCAGCAGCCAAGGAACAGGGGCCACCGGGGAGCTGTTTTTT. The whole variable domain, remainder taken from reference TRBV3-1 and TRBJ2-2, is DTAVSQTPKYLVTQMGNDKSIKCEQNLGHDTMYWYKQDSKKFLKIMFSYNNKELIINETVPNRFSPKSPDKAHLNLHINSLELGDSAVYFCASSQGTGATGELFFGEGSRLTVL.

This clonotype was counted only a few times. The V and J genes are TRBV5-1 and TRBJ2-3; D not resolved. The CDR3 has 14 residues. V lost 0 bases and J lost 1, with 6 bases in between. Germline V gene sequence: CDR1 SGHRS, CDR2 YFSETQ. As DNA, the CDR3 is TGCGCCAGCAGCTTGGCGGCTCGCACAGATACGCAGTATTTT. This gives the protein CASSLAARTDTQYF.

In this sample, this clonotype turned up a few times. The chain combines TRBV2 with TRBJ2-7, with 7 bases that match TRBD1. Germline values: CDR1 SNHLY, CDR2 FYNNEI. V was clipped by 4 bases and J by 2 bases; unmatched bases: 8. CDR3 length equals 15 residues. For the CDR3, the DNA is TGTGCCAGCAGTGTTCCGGGACAGCGGACCTACGAGCAGTACGTC. Protein product: CASSVPGQRTYEQYV.

This clonotype was picked up one time. For the CDR3, the DNA is TGTGCCAGCAGCGGGGCCGTAGGAGGGCAGCGCTACACCTTC. Translating it yields CASSGAVGGQRYTF. The rearrangement uses TRBV7-2 and TRBJ1-2; D is possibly TRBD1 (5 bases). This CDR3 is 14 amino acids long. V was shortened by 5 bases and J by 9 bases, with 19 bases between the two germline ends. Germline V gives CDR1 SGHTA, CDR2 FQGNSA.

This clonotype was seen many times. CDR3 sequence (DNA): TGTGCCAGCAGCTTAGATTTCTGGGCCACTGAAGCTTTCTTT. The encoded protein is CASSLDFWATEAFF. This chain connects TRBV7-2 to TRBJ1-1, with no clear D. Trimming took 1 base from V and 4 from J, leaving 10 bases between them. Germline CDR1 reads SGHTA; CDR2 reads FQGNSA. The CDR3 totals 14 residues.

This chain connects TRBV19 to TRBJ2-7; D remains ambiguous. The CDR3 contains 11 residues. V shed 6 bases and J shed 5 bases, with 8 bases lying between them. Looked up from germline, CDR1 is LNHDA and CDR2 is SQIVND (reference sequence). DNA of the CDR3: TGTGCCAGTAGATGGGGTAACGAGCAGTACTTC. Its protein is CASRWGNEQYF.

The chain joins TRBV12-3 or TRBV12-4 to TRBJ2-6; D gene uncertain. CDR3 length: 15 amino acids. Trimming left V 3 bases short and J 0 bases short, with 6 bases between. The CDR3 region is CASSLGISGANVLTF. Here the CDR3 DNA reads TGTGCCAGCAGTTTGGGTATCTCTGGGGCCAACGTCCTGACTTTC.

The table lists this clonotype with many counts. The chain's CDR3 is CASSFTGGSDTQYF. CDR3 DNA sequence: TGTGCCAGCAGCTTTACAGGGGGCTCCGATACGCAGTATTTT. The rearrangement uses TRBV11-1 and TRBJ2-3, with 9 bases lining up with TRBD1. The germline gives CDR1 SGHAT, CDR2 FQDESV (reference sequence). The CDR3 contains 14 residues. The V and J ends lost 3 bases and 6 bases, in that order; junction bases with no gene match: 4.

Only a few counts were recorded for this clonotype. The chain employs TRBV4-1 and TRBJ1-4, with a weak D call TRBD1 (6 bases). Trimming took 0 bases from V and 2 from J, leaving 10 bases between them. The CDR3 loop spans 16 amino acids. Germline V gene data show CDR1 as MGHRA and CDR2 as YSYEKL. CDR3 DNA sequence: TGCGCCAGCAGCCAAGATCAGGGGATCACTAATGAAAAACTGTTTTTT. Translation: CASSQDQGITNEKLFF.

The chain uses TRBV6-5 and TRBJ2-5; possibly TRBD2 for D (6 bases). This CDR3 is built from 13 residues. Germline V gene sequence: CDR1 MNHEY, CDR2 SVGAGI. V gave up 6 bases and J gave up 5 bases, with 13 bases separating them. This CDR3 is CASSSGREETQYF. The CDR3 DNA sequence: TGTGCCAGCAGCTCTGGACGGGAGGAGACCCAGTACTTC.

This clonotype showed up just a few times. In DNA form, the CDR3 reads TGTGCCAGCAGCTTGGCAGGGACGGAGACCCAGTACTTC. Residues: CASSLAGTETQYF. This chain uses TRBV7-9 with TRBJ2-5; D is perhaps TRBD1 or TRBD2 (5 bases each). Germline CDR1 and CDR2: SEHNR and FQNEAQ (reference sequence). CDR3 length: 13 residues. Trimming removed 3 bases at V and 5 bases at J, with 10 bases between.

The chain links TRBV20-1 to TRBJ1-6; TRBD1 matches 8 bases. CDR1 is DFQATT and CDR2 is SNEGSKA in the germline V gene (reference sequence). This CDR3 has 14 residues. V shed 0 bases, J shed 10 bases, and the junction held 5 bases outside the gene matches. CDR3 DNA: TGCAGTGCTAGAGAGGGACAGGCGGCCTCACCCCTCCACTTT. Translation: CSAREGQAASPLHF.

This clonotype was seen a few times. V is TRBV7-3 and J is TRBJ1-1; unclear D gene. Per the germline V gene, CDR1 is SGHTA and CDR2 is FQGTGA. Trimming shortened V by 1 base and J by 3 bases, and 6 bases separated the two germline ends. This CDR3 is built from 13 residues. CDR3 nucleotides: TGTGCCAGCAGCTTAAACGGGGACACTGAAGCTTTCTTT. Protein: CASSLNGDTEAFF.

The rearrangement joins TRBV6-2 or TRBV6-3 to TRBJ2-3; TRBD1 is a possible D gene (6 bases). The CDR3 sequence is 15 residues long. The V end lost 2 bases, the J end lost 6 bases, and 15 bases lay between the germline ends. Germline V gene data show CDR1 as MNHEY and CDR2 as SVGEGT. This CDR3 is CASSYREQGSDTQYF. For the CDR3, the DNA is TGTGCCAGCAGTTACCGAGAACAGGGTTCCGATACGCAGTATTTT.

This clonotype was recorded many times. This rearrangement joins TRBV9 to TRBJ2-3; D ambiguous. CDR1 is SGDLS and CDR2 is YYNGEE in the germline V gene. Trimming left V 0 bases short and J 4 bases short, with 0 bases between. This CDR3 spans 11 amino acids. The CDR3 region is CASSVADTQYF. The CDR3 nucleotides are TGTGCCAGCAGCGTAGCAGATACGCAGTATTTT.

This clonotype was seen more than once but under ten times. The V call is TRBV6-4, the J call TRBJ2-1; D not certain. The V end lost 4 bases, the J end lost 8 bases, and 12 bases lay between the germline ends. The CDR3 is 13 residues long. Germline CDR1 and CDR2: MRHNA and SNTAGT. CDR3 sequence: CASSVLGSDEQFF. For the CDR3, the DNA is TGTGCCAGCAGTGTCTTGGGTTCCGATGAGCAGTTCTTC.

The gene calls are TRBV4-2 and TRBJ1-2; TRBD1 might be the D (5 bases). V was cut by 0 bases and J by 6 bases, with 17 bases left in between. This CDR3 is 16 amino acids long. Germline CDR1 LGHNA, CDR2 YNFKEQ. The CDR3 reads CASSQDLNLGDDGYTF. The CDR3 region has the DNA TGTGCCAGCAGCCAAGATTTAAATTTAGGGGACGATGGCTACACCTTC.

This clonotype was seen a handful of times. This chain uses TRBV10-3 with TRBJ1-1; D remains unclear. The CDR3 loop spans 13 amino acids. The germline V and J ends were trimmed by 6 bases and 2 bases, with 10 bases remaining between them. From germline, CDR1 is ENHRY and CDR2 SYGVKD. The CDR3 spells CAIRQTPNTEAFF. The CDR3 DNA sequence: TGTGCCATCAGACAGACACCAAACACTGAAGCTTTCTTT.

This chain connects TRBV7-8 to TRBJ1-1, with a possible D match to TRBD1 (6 bases). Trimming cost V 6 bases and J 0 bases, with 29 bases left between them. This CDR3 has 20 residues. Germline CDR1 and CDR2: SGHVS and FQNEAQ. The DNA for the CDR3 is TGTGCCAGCAGTTCGGCCCTAGCATTCGAGGCGGGGGGGCTGAACACTGAAGCTTTCTTT. It codes for CASSSALAFEAGGLNTEAFF.

This clonotype was found many times. A junction boundary mismatches the germline segment, possibly from a read error. The chain combines TRBV5-1 with TRBJ2-7; no definite D call. The CDR3 totals 12 residues. The V gene's germline CDR1 is SGHRS and CDR2 YFSETQ. CDR3 residues: CASSLSSNEQYF. The DNA of the CDR3 is TGCGCCAGCAGCTTAAGCTCCAACGAGCAGTACTTC.

The rearrangement links TRBV5-1 to TRBJ1-4, with TRBD1 identical over 7 bases. In germline, CDR1 is SGHRS, CDR2 YFSETQ. This CDR3 spans 14 amino acids. Trimming removed 2 bases from V and 6 bases from J; junction bases left unmatched: 4. The CDR3 nucleotides are TGCGCCAGCAGCTTTGGACAGGACCATGAAAAACTGTTTTTT. Translating gives CASSFGQDHEKLFF.